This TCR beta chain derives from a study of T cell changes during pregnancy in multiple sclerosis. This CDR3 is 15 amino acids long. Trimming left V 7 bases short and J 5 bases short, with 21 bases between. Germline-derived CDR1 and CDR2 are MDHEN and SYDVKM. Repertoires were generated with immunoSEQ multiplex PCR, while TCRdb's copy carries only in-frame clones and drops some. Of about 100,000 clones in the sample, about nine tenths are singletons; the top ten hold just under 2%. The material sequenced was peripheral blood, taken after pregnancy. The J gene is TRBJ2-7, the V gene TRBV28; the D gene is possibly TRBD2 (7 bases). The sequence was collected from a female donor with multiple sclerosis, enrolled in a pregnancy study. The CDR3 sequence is CASTIGGAPRDEQYF. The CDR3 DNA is TGTGCCAGCACCATAGGGGGGGCGCCTCGGGACGAGCAGTACTTC.